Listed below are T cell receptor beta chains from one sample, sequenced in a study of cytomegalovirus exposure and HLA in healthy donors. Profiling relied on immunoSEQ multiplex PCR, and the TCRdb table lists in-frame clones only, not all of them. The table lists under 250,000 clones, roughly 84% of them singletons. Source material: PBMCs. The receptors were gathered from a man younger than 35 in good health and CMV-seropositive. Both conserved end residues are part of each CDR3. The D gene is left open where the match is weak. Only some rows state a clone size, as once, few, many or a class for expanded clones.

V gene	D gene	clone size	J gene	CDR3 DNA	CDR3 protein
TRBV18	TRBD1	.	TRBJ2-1	TGTGCCAGCTCATCCCGGGACAGTGGGAATGAGCAGTTCTTC	CASSSRDSGNEQFF
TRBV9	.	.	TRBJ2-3	TGTGCCAGCAGCGTACTATCTGGAGATACGCAGTATTTT	CASSVLSGDTQYF
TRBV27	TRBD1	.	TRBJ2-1	TGTGCCAGCAGTTTTACCGGGACAGGGGGCAATGAGCAGTTCTTC	CASSFTGTGGNEQFF
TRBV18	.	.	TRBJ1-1	TGTGCCAGCTCACCCTTCTACAAGAACACTGAAGCTTTCTTT	CASSPFYKNTEAFF
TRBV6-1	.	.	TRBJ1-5	TGTGCCAGCAGTGAATCGGCAGGGGTGGGGAATCAGCCCCAGCATTTT	CASSESAGVGNQPQHF
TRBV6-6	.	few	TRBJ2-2	TGTGCCAGCAGTTACGGGACAATGAACACCGGGGAGCTGTTTTTT	CASSYGTMNTGELFF
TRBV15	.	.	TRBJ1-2	TGTGCCACCAGCAGAGATTTGTCCGGCTACTATGGCTACACCTTC	CATSRDLSGYYGYTF
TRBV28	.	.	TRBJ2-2	TGTGCCAGTGTTTCAGGGGGGGAGGCCGGGGAGCTGTTTTTT	CASVSGGEAGELFF
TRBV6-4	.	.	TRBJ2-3	TGTGCCAGCAGTGACAAGGGGGAGGCAGATACGCAGTATTTT	CASSDKGEADTQYF
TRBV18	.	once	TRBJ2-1	TGTGCCAGCTCACCACCGGTCGGTTACAATGAGCAGTTCTTC	CASSPPVGYNEQFF
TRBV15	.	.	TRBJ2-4	TGTGCCACCAGGACAGCCGACAAAAACATTCAGTACTTC	CATRTADKNIQYF
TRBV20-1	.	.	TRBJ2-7	TGCAGTGCTAGATTATACGAGCAGTACTTC	CSARLYEQYF
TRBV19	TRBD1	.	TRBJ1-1	TGTGCCAGTAGTATCCAGACAGGGGGCCCCGAAGCTTTCTTT	CASSIQTGGPEAFF
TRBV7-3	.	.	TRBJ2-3	TGTGCCAGCAGCACGGGACCGCTCTACGATACGCAGTATTTT	CASSTGPLYDTQYF
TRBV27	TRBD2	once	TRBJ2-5	TGTGCCAGCCGACCCGGGGGGGCAGGGGAAGAGACCCAGTACTTC	CASRPGGAGEETQYF
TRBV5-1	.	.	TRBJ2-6	TGCGCCAGCAGCTCGCAGGGAACTGGGGCCAACGTCCTGACTTTC	CASSSQGTGANVLTF
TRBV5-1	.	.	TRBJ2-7	TGCGCCAGCAGTTTCTCACCATTGTCTAGCCCCCGGTCCCACTACGAGCAGTACTTC	CASSFSPLSSPRSHYEQYF
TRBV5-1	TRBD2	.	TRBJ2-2	TGCGCCAGCAGCTTGGATACGGGAGGGCCCTCTACCGGGGAGCTGTTTTTT	CASSLDTGGPSTGELFF
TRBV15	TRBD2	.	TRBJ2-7	TGTGCCACCAGCAGAGAGGCCACTAGCGGATCCTACGAGCAGTACTTC	CATSREATSGSYEQYF
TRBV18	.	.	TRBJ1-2	TGTGCCAGCTCATCGCGCGGTTTTGGCTACACCTTC	CASSSRGFGYTF
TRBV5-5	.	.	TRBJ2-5	TGTGCCAGCAGCTCCCACCCTGGGGAGACCCAGTACTTC	CASSSHPGETQYF
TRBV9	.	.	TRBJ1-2	TGTGCCAGCAGCGTAGAGAACTATGGCTACACCTTC	CASSVENYGYTF
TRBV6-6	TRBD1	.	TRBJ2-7	TGTGCCAGCAGTTACTCAATAGGACAGGGTCTTCCCGAGCAGTACTTC	CASSYSIGQGLPEQYF
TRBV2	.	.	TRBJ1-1	TGTGCCAGCACAGCGGCAGTCACTGAAGCTTTCTTT	CASTAAVTEAFF
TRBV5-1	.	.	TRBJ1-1	TGCGCCAGCAGCGCCCGGGACGGTGGAACTGAAGCTTTCTTT	CASSARDGGTEAFF
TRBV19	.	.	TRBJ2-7	TGTGCCAGTAGAGAAATTGGGGAACTCTCCTACGAGCAGTACTTC	CASREIGELSYEQYF
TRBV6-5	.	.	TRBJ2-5	TGTGCCAGCAGTTACACTGCCCGGGAGACCCAGTACTTC	CASSYTARETQYF
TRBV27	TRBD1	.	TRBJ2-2	TGTGCCAGCGGGGACAGGATAATGGATACCGGGGAGCTGTTTTTT	CASGDRIMDTGELFF
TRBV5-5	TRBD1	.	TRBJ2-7	TGTGCCAGCAGTCCTGACAGGGGGATCGACGAGCAGTACTTC	CASSPDRGIDEQYF
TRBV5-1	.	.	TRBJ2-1	TGCGCCAGCAGCTTGGGTTACGGCGGTGAGCAGTTCTTC	CASSLGYGGEQFF
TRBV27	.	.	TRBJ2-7	TGTGCCAGCAGTTTCGGGGGGCCACCCTACGAGCAGTACTTC	CASSFGGPPYEQYF
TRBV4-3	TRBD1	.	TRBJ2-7	TGCGCCAGCAGCCAAGCGGGACAGGGTTTTTACGAGCAGTACTTC	CASSQAGQGFYEQYF
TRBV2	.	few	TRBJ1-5	TGTGCCAGCAGTGAGGAGTATCAGCCCCAGCATTTT	CASSEEYQPQHF
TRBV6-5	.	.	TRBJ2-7	TGTGCGGCAGGGGACTACGAGCAGTACTTC	CAAGDYEQYF
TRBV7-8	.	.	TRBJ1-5	TGTGCCAGCAGCTTAGGCCGGAGCAATCAGCCCCAGCATTTT	CASSLGRSNQPQHF
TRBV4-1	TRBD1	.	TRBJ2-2	TGCGCCAGCAGCCAAACTACGACAGGGGGACACACCGGGGAGCTGTTTTTT	CASSQTTTGGHTGELFF
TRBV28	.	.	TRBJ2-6	TGTGCCAGCAGTTTGCGTTCTGGGGCCAACGTCCTGACTTTC	CASSLRSGANVLTF
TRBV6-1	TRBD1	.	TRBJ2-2	TGTGCCAGCAGTGAAATCCCGACAGGGATTGTCTCGAACACCGGGGAGCTGTTTTTT	CASSEIPTGIVSNTGELFF
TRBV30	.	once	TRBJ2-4	TGTGCCTGGAGCCCAGGTGGTAGGGTCAAAAACATTCAGTACTTC	CAWSPGGRVKNIQYF
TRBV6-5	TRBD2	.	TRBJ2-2	TGTGCCAGCGGGAGGGGAATATACACCGGGGAGCTGTTTTTT	CASGRGIYTGELFF
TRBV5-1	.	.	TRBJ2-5	TGCGCCAGCAGCCAGTCCCGACGAGAGACCCAGTACTTC	CASSQSRRETQYF